This TCR beta chain was sequenced for a study of cytomegalovirus exposure and HLA in healthy donors. Whole-study context: Roughly 85 million unique TCRs from HLA-typed donors were held in an early release of data.

The CDR3 consists of 15 residues. Per the germline V gene, CDR1 is SQVTM and CDR2 is ANQGSEA. Trimming shortened V by 1 base and J by 3 bases, and 15 bases separated the two germline ends. Primers for the PCR totalled 60 Vbeta and 13 Jbeta. Generated by immunoSEQ multiplex PCR, the TCRdb table keeps only in-frame clones and is missing some. The repertoire includes about 130,000 clones, 70% to 85% of them detected once, and around 3% sits in the top ten. This TCR was sampled from a boy aged 2 to 9 in good health and CMV-seronegative. This chain uses TRBV29-1 with TRBJ1-1; D is undetermined. Specimen: PBMCs. CDR3 DNA sequence: TGCAGCGTTGAAGGGCTAGGTGTGATTGACACTGAAGCTTTCTTT. Translating it yields CSVEGLGVIDTEAFF.